Shown below are 10 T cell receptor beta chains from a single sample sequenced in a study of blood T cells in healthy people across ages. For the second PCR, which ran for roughly 7 to 11 cycles, a sample-barcoded 5' primer and a J-beta primer mix were used. TCRdb itself ran the 5' RACE reads through MiXCR, one entry per CDR3 protein. The sample yields 1.5 million to 2 million distinct CDR3 sequences, 28% seen once. The source material was blood. Every receptor here comes from a woman in her 30s in good health.

V and J are TRBV2 and TRBJ1-1; 7 positions agree with TRBD1. J was trimmed by 3 bases and V by 8 bases; bases with no gene match: 9. The CDR3 sequence is 14 residues long. Germline values: CDR1 SNHLY, CDR2 FYNNEI. The CDR3: CASGRQGGYTEAFF. The CDR3 DNA sequence: TGTGCCAGCGGACGACAGGGCGGGTACACTGAAGCTTTCTTT.

The chain has TRBV6-6 and TRBJ2-1; TRBD2 matches at 8 bases. The CDR3 contains 16 residues. Germline V lookup: CDR1 MNHNY, CDR2 SVGAGI (reference sequence). J was trimmed by 3 bases and V by 8 bases; bases with no gene match: 12. CDR3 loop: CASSGAGLENYNEQFF. The CDR3 coding sequence is TGTGCCAGCTCCGGCGCGGGACTAGAAAACTACAATGAGCAGTTCTTC.

There are a few counts of this clonotype. The rearrangement joins TRBV2 to TRBJ2-7; 10 bases are a match to TRBD1. The germline CDR1 and CDR2 sequences are SNHLY and FYNNEI. V lost 7 bases, J lost 5 bases, and 5 bases stayed unmatched. The CDR3 totals 13 residues. CDR3 sequence: CASIGTGDHEQYF. The CDR3 region has the DNA TGTGCCAGCATAGGGACAGGGGACCACGAGCAGTACTTC.

Details on this clonotype: A much larger clone differs from this one at a single base, so this may be a read error. V usage is TRBV7-2 and J usage is TRBJ2-5, with D unresolved. The germline V gene encodes CDR1 SGHTA and CDR2 FQGNSA. The CDR3 length is 11 residues. Trimming stripped 1 base from V and 9 bases from J, with 6 bases between. CDR3 protein: CASSLGAAQYF. The CDR3 DNA follows: TGTGCCAGCAGCTTAGGGGCGGCCCAGTACTTC.

This chain links TRBV4-1 with TRBJ2-7; maybe TRBD2 (7 bases). Gene TRBJ2-5 matches the end of the DNA better, so the J call may be wrong. The germline CDR1 and CDR2 sequences are MGHRA and YSYEKL. The CDR3 consists of 16 residues. The DNA of the CDR3 is TGCGCCAGCAGCCAAAGGGGGGGTCGCGAGGTAGAGACCCAGTACTTC. Translated: CASSQRGGREVETQYF.

The chain employs TRBV20-1 and TRBJ2-7; TRBD1 or TRBD2 may be the D gene (6 bases each). This CDR3 has 13 amino acids. Germline V gives CDR1 DFQATT, CDR2 SNEGSKA (reference sequence). V was trimmed by 5 bases and J by 3 bases, leaving 14 bases between them. Here the CDR3 reads CSAAPGAIYEQYF. CDR3 nucleotide sequence: TGCAGTGCTGCGCCGGGGGCTATCTACGAGCAGTACTTC.

V and J are TRBV2 and TRBJ1-5; no clear D. The germline V gene has CDR1 SNHLY and CDR2 FYNNEI. Trimming removed 7 bases at V and 7 bases at J, with 14 bases between. This CDR3 spans 13 amino acids. The CDR3 region has the DNA TGTGCCAGCAAGGGTCCCGCGAGGCAGCCCCAGCATTTT. This codes for CASKGPARQPQHF.

Details on this clonotype: This may stem from a read error, because a much larger clone lies one nucleotide away. This chain joins TRBV4-3 and TRBJ2-7; D gene ambiguous. Per the germline V gene, CDR1 is LGHNA and CDR2 is YSLEER. This CDR3 has 12 amino acids. Trimming shortened V by 3 bases and J by 6 bases, and 9 bases separated the two germline ends. The CDR3 reads CASSHYKGEQYF. The CDR3 DNA sequence: TGCGCCAGCAGCCATTACAAGGGCGAGCAGTACTTC.

The table lists this clonotype with many counts. The gene calls are TRBV12-5 and TRBJ2-1, with D tentatively TRBD1 (5 bases). CDR3 size: 14 residues. Trimming cost V 5 bases and J 8 bases, with 16 bases left between them. The germline CDR1 and CDR2 sequences are LGHNT and FRNRAP. The CDR3 region has the DNA TGTGCTAGTGGTCGGGTGACAGTGCTAGATGAGCAGTTCTTC. This encodes CASGRVTVLDEQFF.

This sequence joins TRBV20-1 and TRBJ2-6; a weak D match, TRBD1 (6 bases). CDR3 size: 15 residues. V lost 6 bases to trimming and J lost 0 bases, with 12 bases between them. Germline V gene data show CDR1 as DFQATT and CDR2 as SNEGSKA (reference sequence). In nucleotides, the CDR3 is TGCAGTGCAACGGACAGCTACTCTGGGGCCAACGTCCTGACTTTC. It specifies CSATDSYSGANVLTF.